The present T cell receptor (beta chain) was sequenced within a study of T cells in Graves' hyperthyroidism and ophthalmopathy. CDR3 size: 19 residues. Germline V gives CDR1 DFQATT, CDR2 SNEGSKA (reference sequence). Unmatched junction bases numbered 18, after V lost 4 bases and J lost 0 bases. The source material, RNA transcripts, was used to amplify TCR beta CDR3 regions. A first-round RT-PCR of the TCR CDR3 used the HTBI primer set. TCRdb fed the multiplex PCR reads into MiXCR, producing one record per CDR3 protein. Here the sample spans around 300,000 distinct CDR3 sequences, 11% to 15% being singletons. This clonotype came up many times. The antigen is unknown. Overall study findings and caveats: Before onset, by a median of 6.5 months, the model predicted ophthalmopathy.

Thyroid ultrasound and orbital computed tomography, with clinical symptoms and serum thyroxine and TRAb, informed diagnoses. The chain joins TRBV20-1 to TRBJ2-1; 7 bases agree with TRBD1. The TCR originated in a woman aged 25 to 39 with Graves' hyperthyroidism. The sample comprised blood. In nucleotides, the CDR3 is TGCAGTGCTACAGTTGGAACAGGGGCGGGTCTGAGCTCCTACAATGAGCAGTTCTTC. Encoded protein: CSATVGTGAGLSSYNEQFF.